A single sample gave rise to the 6 T cell receptor beta chains below, sequenced in a study of T cells in Graves' hyperthyroidism and ophthalmopathy. Using RNA transcripts as the source, TCR beta CDR3 regions were amplified. The HTBI primer set drove a first-round RT-PCR of the TCR CDR3. TCRdb fed the multiplex PCR reads into MiXCR, producing one record per CDR3 protein. The profile shows about 610,000 distinct CDR3 sequences, about 15% of them singletons. Sequencing used blood. These receptors all stem from a middle-aged woman with Graves' ophthalmopathy.

The table lists this clonotype with a few counts. The chain combines TRBV29-1 with TRBJ2-7; 11 nucleotides line up with TRBD2. Germline CDR1 reads SQVTM; CDR2 reads ANQGSEA. The CDR3 is 14 residues long. Trimming cost V 7 bases and J 2 bases; bases outside gene matches: 7. The CDR3 region is CSGLIAGGPYEQYF. CDR3 coding DNA: TGCAGCGGATTAATAGCGGGAGGGCCCTACGAGCAGTACTTC.

V gene TRBV4-3 combines with J gene TRBJ2-1, with unresolved D. CDR3 length: 14 amino acids. The ends were cut back, 2 bases at V and 4 bases at J, with 9 bases in the middle. Germline CDR1 LGHNA, CDR2 YSLEER. The CDR3 protein is CASSQLDGYNEQFF. CDR3 DNA: TGCGCCAGCAGCCAATTGGACGGATACAATGAGCAGTTCTTC.

This clonotype was seen many times. The chain joins TRBV6-1 to TRBJ1-2; 7 nucleotides align to TRBD1. Losses at the gene ends were 7 bases for V and 2 bases for J; bases not matched to a gene: 4. Germline loops: CDR1 MNHNS, CDR2 SASEGT. The CDR3 loop spans 13 amino acids. DNA of the CDR3: TGTGCCAGCACCCCGACAGGGAACTATGGCTACACCTTC. This sequence encodes CASTPTGNYGYTF.

This clonotype was picked up many times. V and J are TRBV28 and TRBJ1-2; D is undetermined. Germline CDR1 and CDR2: MDHEN and SYDVKM. The length of the CDR3 is 15 residues. Deletions cut 0 bases from V and 0 bases from J, with 8 bases between. The CDR3 region is CASSLWAATNYGYTF. The CDR3 DNA is TGTGCCAGCAGTTTATGGGCAGCCACTAACTATGGCTACACCTTC.

This clonotype was counted many times. The V and J genes are TRBV11-1 and TRBJ2-7; D may be TRBD2 (5 bases). V lost 8 bases to trimming and J lost 3 bases, with 11 bases between them. Germline CDR1 is SGHAT and CDR2 is FQDESV (reference sequence). There are 12 residues in the CDR3. CDR3 nucleotides: TGTGCCAGCGCGGGCTGGGGCTACGAGCAGTACTTC. Translating gives CASAGWGYEQYF.

This clonotype came up many times. The chain is built from TRBV20-1 and TRBJ2-7, with 10 bases lining up with TRBD2. With 3 bases clipped from V and 6 bases from J, the junction kept 8 bases outside the gene matches. This CDR3 is built from 14 residues. Germline assignment: CDR1 DFQATT and CDR2 SNEGSKA (reference sequence). The CDR3 nucleotides are TGCAGTGCTAGTGGAGCGGGAGGGGACGCCGAGCAGTACTTC. Translating it yields CSASGAGGDAEQYF.